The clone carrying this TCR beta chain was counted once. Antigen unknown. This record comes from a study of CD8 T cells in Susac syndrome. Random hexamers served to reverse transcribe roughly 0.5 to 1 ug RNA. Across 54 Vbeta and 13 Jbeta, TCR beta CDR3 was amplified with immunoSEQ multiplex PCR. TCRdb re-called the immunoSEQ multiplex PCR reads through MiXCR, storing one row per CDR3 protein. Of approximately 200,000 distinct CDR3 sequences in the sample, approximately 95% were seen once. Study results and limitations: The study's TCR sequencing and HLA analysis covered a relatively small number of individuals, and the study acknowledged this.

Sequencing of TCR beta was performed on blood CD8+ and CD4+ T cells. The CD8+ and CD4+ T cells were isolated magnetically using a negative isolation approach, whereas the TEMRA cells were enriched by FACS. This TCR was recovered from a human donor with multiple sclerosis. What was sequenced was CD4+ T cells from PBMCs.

The CDR3 is CASSKHRSYNEQFF. The CDR3 region has the DNA TGTGCCAGCAGCAAGCACCGCTCCTACAATGAGCAGTTCTTC. This chain links TRBV2 with TRBJ2-1, with D unresolved. This CDR3 comprises 14 residues. Germline V CDR1 and CDR2: SNHLY, FYNNEI. Trimming removed 6 bases at V and 0 bases at J, with 9 bases between.